The clone carrying this T cell receptor (beta chain) was detected only a few times. These data belong to a study of T-cell memory formation after mild COVID-19. The CDR3 consists of 14 residues. Germline V gene lookup returns CDR1 KGHDR and CDR2 SFDVKD. The V gene end was trimmed by 4 bases and the J gene end by 8 bases; junction bases not matched to a gene: 8. One entry per CDR3 protein results from TCRdb running MiXCR on the 5' RACE reads. The sample comprises over 120,000 distinct CDR3 sequences, 6% to 7% of which are singletons, and about 1.9% rests with the top ten. This TCR derives from an adult woman who had mild COVID-19 (a few samples of this study predate the infection). Cell type and time point are not known. V gene TRBV24-1 combines with J gene TRBJ2-3; 7 bases line up with TRBD2. The sample taken for sequencing was PBMCs or a T cell subset sorted from them (not recorded which). The CDR3 nucleotides read TGTGCCACCAGTGAAAGGCGGGGGAGTGCTACGCAGTATTTT. Translation gives CATSERRGSATQYF.